The present T cell receptor (beta chain) was sequenced within a study of T cell repertoires in cytomegalovirus infection. V trimming: 4 bases; J trimming: 3 bases; junction bases outside the gene matches: 4. The CDR3 spans 14 residues. Germline CDR1 is MNHNY and CDR2 is SVGAGI (reference sequence). TCRdb itself ran the reads through MiXCR, one entry per CDR3 protein. Among 150,000 to 200,000 distinct CDR3 sequences listed, over 13% were seen once. This clonotype was picked up a small number of times. This sequence originates from a human donor in good health (CMV status not recorded). Some clones in this sample may be carry-over from other donors' samples. The genes are TRBV6-6 and TRBJ1-2; 8 nucleotides agree with TRBD1. Specimen: PBMCs. CDR3 in DNA: TGTGCCAGCAGTTGGACAGGGAACGACTATGGCTACACCTTC. Translating gives CASSWTGNDYGYTF.